This TCR beta chain was documented in a study of CD8 T cells in Susac syndrome. Sequencing of TCR beta, carried out with a high-throughput approach, was applied to CD8+ and CD4+ T cells from the blood. This CDR3 contains 17 residues. Trimming cost V 6 bases and J 0 bases, with 15 bases left between them. In germline, CDR1 is MGHDK, CDR2 SYGVNS. With random hexamers, roughly 0.45 to 1 ug RNA was reverse transcribed. TCRdb re-called the immunoSEQ multiplex PCR reads with MiXCR, one entry per CDR3 protein. This table has some 250,000 distinct CDR3 sequences, roughly 95% appearing once. This TCR was sampled from a human donor with Susac syndrome. Sequencing was performed on CD4+ T cells from PBMCs. V gene TRBV25-1 combines with J gene TRBJ2-6; D is possibly TRBD1 (6 bases). The CDR3 reads CASRQTGSYSGANVLTF. CDR3 in DNA: TGTGCCAGCAGACAGACAGGTAGTTACTCTGGGGCCAACGTCCTGACTTTC.